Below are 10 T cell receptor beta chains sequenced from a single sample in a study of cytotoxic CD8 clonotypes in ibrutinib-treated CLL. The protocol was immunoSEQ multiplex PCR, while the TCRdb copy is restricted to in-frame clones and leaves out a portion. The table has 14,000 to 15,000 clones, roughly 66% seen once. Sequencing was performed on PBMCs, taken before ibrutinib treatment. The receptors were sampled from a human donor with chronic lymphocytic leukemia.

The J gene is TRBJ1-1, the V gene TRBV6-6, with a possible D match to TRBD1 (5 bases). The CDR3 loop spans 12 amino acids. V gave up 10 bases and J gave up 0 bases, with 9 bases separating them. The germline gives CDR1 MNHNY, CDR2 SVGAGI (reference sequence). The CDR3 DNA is TGTGCCACCCGGGGGGTGAACACTGAAGCTTTCTTT. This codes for CATRGVNTEAFF.

CDR3 protein: CASSPPTGTPGANVLTF. The CDR3 DNA follows: TGTGCCAGCAGTCCCCCGACAGGGACCCCTGGGGCCAACGTCCTGACTTTC. This chain uses TRBV27 with TRBJ2-6, with 7 bases matching TRBD1. J was trimmed by 2 bases and V by 5 bases; bases with no gene match: 9. The CDR3 contains 17 residues. Germline CDR1 is MNHEY and CDR2 is SMNVEV (reference sequence).

CDR3 coding DNA: TGTGCCAGCTGCAGAGGACTAGCGTCCCTAGATACGCAGTATTTT. Encoded protein: CASCRGLASLDTQYF. This chain connects TRBV6-1 to TRBJ2-3; 9 bases fit TRBD2. CDR1 and CDR2 from the germline V gene are MNHNS and SASEGT. V dropped 8 bases and J dropped 5; count of bases not matched to a gene: 11. This CDR3 region has 15 residues.

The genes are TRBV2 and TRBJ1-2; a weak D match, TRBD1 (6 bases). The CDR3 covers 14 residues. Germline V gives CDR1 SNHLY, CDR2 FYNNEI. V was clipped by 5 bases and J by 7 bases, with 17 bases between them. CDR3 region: CASSIGTLLGGYTF. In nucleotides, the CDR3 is TGTGCCAGCAGTATCGGGACACTCTTGGGTGGCTACACCTTC.

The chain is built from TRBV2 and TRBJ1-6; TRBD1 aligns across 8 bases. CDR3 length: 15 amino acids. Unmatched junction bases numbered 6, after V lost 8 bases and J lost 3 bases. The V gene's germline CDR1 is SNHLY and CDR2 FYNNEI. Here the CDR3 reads CASWDRLLYNSPLHF. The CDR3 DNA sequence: TGTGCCAGCTGGGACAGGCTTCTCTATAATTCACCCCTCCACTTT.

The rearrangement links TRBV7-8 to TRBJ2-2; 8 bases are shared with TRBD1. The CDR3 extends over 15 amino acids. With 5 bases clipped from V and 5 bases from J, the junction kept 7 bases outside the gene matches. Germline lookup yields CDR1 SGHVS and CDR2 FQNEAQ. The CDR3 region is CASSLSDRGTGELFF. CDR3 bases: TGTGCCAGCAGCCTCAGTGACAGGGGTACCGGGGAGCTGTTTTTT.

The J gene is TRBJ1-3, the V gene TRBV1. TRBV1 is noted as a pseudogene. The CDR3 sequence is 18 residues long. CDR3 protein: CTSSHWRRERSSGNTIYF. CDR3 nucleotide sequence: TGCACCAGCAGCCATTGGCGGCGTGAACGTAGCTCTGGAAACACCATATATTTT.

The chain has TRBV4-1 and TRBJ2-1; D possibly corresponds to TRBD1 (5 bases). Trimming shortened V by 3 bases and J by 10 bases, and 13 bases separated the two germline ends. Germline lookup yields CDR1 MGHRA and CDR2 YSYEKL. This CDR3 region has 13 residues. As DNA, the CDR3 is TGCGCCAGCAGCCATGGAACAGGTGTCGAGCAGTTCTTC. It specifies CASSHGTGVEQFF.

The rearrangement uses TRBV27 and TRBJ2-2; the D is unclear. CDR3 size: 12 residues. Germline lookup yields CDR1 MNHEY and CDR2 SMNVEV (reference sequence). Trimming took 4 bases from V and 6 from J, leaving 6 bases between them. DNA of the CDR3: TGTGCCAGCAGTTCCAATGCCGGGGAGCTGTTTTTT. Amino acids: CASSSNAGELFF.

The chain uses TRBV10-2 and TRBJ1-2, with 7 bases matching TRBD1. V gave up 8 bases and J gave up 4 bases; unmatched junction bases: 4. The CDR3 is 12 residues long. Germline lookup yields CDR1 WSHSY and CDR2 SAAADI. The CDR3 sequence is CASGDSLYGYTF. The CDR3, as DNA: TGCGCCAGCGGGGACAGCCTCTATGGCTACACCTTC.